This TCR beta chain was retrieved from a study of response to subunit inactivated influenza vaccine. TCRdb re-called the RT-PCR reads with MiXCR, one entry per CDR3 protein. Of roughly 700,000 distinct CDR3 sequences detected, around 16% appear once; the ten largest clones hold approximately 10%. V was cut by 4 bases and J by 4 bases, with 25 bases left in between. Germline CDR1 is SGHKS and CDR2 is YYEKEE (reference sequence). The CDR3 extends over 18 amino acids. This receptor was taken from a man aged 50-59 years who received an inactivated influenza vaccine. This chain connects TRBV5-5 to TRBJ2-3, with D tentatively TRBD2 (6 bases). The source material was PBMCs from blood, sampled 11 to 12 days after vaccination. DNA of the CDR3: TGTGCCAGCAGCAATATCGGAGGGCTAGCGCCGACCTCAGATACGCAGTATTTT. Its protein is CASSNIGGLAPTSDTQYF.